The T cell receptor beta chain described here comes from a study of cytomegalovirus exposure and HLA in healthy donors. The primer mix had 60 Vbeta and 13 Jbeta primers. TCRdb keeps only in-frame clones here, not all; method: immunoSEQ multiplex PCR. The repertoire holds 150,000 to 200,000 clones, with roughly 73% as singletons. Specimen: PBMCs. The TCR comes from a middle-aged woman in good health and CMV-seropositive.

CDR3: CAWTLGIRGGGRDTGELFF. CDR3 coding DNA: TGTGCCTGGACCCTTGGGATACGGGGCGGCGGGAGAGACACCGGGGAGCTGTTTTTT. The rearrangement links TRBV30 to TRBJ2-2; 7 positions match TRBD2. Trimming cost V 4 bases and J 3 bases; bases outside gene matches: 20. The CDR3 totals 19 residues. Germline lookup yields CDR1 GTSNPN and CDR2 SVGIG (reference sequence). Filled out from reference TRBV30 and TRBJ2-2, the complete variable domain reads SQTIHQWPATLVQPVGSPLSLECTVEGTSNPNLYWYRQAAGRGLQLLFYSVGIGQISSEVPQNLSASRPQDRQFILSSKKLLLSDSGFYLCAWTLGIRGGGRDTGELFFGEGSRLTVL.